This T cell receptor beta chain was identified in a study of T cell responses to AZD1222 COVID-19 vaccine. Study-level points and caveats: A reported finding is that nearly half of spike-specific TCRs target unmutated variant regions. Across spike, vaccine-associated CD4 TCRs were found, dominant at 160-218 and 743-854. Recipients of two AZD1222 doses showed rising Spike-specific TCR breadth and depth.

V was clipped by 2 bases and J by 7 bases, with 12 bases between them. The germline CDR1 and CDR2 sequences are MDHEN and SYDVKM. This CDR3 is built from 14 residues. Notes on this clone: Its antigen is unknown.

Method: immunoSEQ multiplex PCR; TCRdb's copy keeps in-frame clones and lacks some. The table includes about 100,000 clones, approximately 81% detected once. This sequence was found in an adult in good health. The material sequenced was peripheral blood, taken on day 0 of AZD1222 vaccination. This chain joins TRBV28 and TRBJ1-5; D is uncertain. The CDR3 DNA is TGTGCCAGCAGTTTAGGTCAGGCGAGGCAGCCCCAGCATTTT. It codes for CASSLGQARQPQHF.